The 8 T cell receptor beta chains reported below all come from one sample, sequenced in a study of blood T cell repertoires in COVID-19. The table came from immunoSEQ multiplex PCR; TCRdb's copy has only in-frame clones and leaves some out. The table lists under 4,500 clones, around 73% of them singletons. Sequencing input: peripheral blood. These receptor sequences come from a human donor with active or convalescent COVID-19. The donor label of this sample is uncertain.

The J gene is TRBJ1-1, the V gene TRBV27, with 7 nucleotides matching TRBD1. Per germline, CDR1 MNHEY and CDR2 SMNVEV (reference sequence). The CDR3 contains 15 residues. After removal of 5 bases from V and 4 bases from J, the junction contained 10 bases not matched to a gene. The CDR3 sequence: CASSPQQGRGTEAFF. Written as DNA, the CDR3 is TGTGCCAGCAGTCCCCAACAGGGGAGAGGCACTGAAGCTTTCTTT.

V and J are TRBV6-2 or TRBV6-3 and TRBJ1-2, with a possible D match to TRBD1 (5 bases). Trimming pared 2 bases from V and 7 bases from J, leaving 11 bases between. Germline assignment: CDR1 MNHEY and CDR2 SVGEGT. The CDR3 has 13 amino acids. The CDR3 sequence: CASSYRGQSGYTF. Here the CDR3 DNA reads TGTGCCAGCAGTTACCGAGGACAATCTGGCTACACCTTC.

The genes are TRBV13 and TRBJ1-4; D gene unclear. This CDR3 has 14 residues. V was pared by 5 bases and J by 7 bases, with 14 bases between. Germline CDR1 and CDR2: PRHDT and FYEKMQ (reference sequence). The CDR3 here is CASSLGSSGEKLFF. CDR3 in DNA: TGTGCCAGCAGCCTCGGGTCCAGTGGTGAAAAACTGTTTTTT.

CDR3 amino acids: CASSQEIAVSYGYTF. For the CDR3, the DNA is TGCGCCAGCAGCCAAGAGATAGCTGTAAGCTATGGCTACACCTTC. The chain links TRBV4-3 to TRBJ1-2, with D hard to call. Germline-derived CDR1 and CDR2 are LGHNA and YSLEER. Trimming stripped 0 bases from V and 4 bases from J, with 12 bases between. The CDR3 has 15 amino acids.

This chain joins TRBV6-5 and TRBJ1-1; D not resolved. CDR1 MNHEY and CDR2 SVGAGI come from the germline V gene. This CDR3 has 14 residues. Trimming removed 0 bases from V and 8 bases from J, with 13 bases in between. CDR3 region: CASSYSMSTEEAFF. The CDR3 nucleotides read TGTGCCAGCAGTTACTCGATGAGTACGGAGGAAGCTTTCTTT.

The chain recombines TRBV10-3 with TRBJ1-2, with TRBD1 identical over 12 bases. The V and J ends lost 3 bases and 8 bases, in that order; junction bases with no gene match: 4. Germline CDR1 is ENHRY and CDR2 is SYGVKD. This CDR3 comprises 14 residues. Here the CDR3 reads CAISDRDRGLGYTF. The CDR3 bases are TGTGCCATCAGTGACCGGGACAGGGGGCTCGGCTACACCTTC.

The J gene is TRBJ2-7, the V gene TRBV19; the match to TRBD2 covers 8 bases. V lost 6 bases, J lost 0 bases, and 4 bases stayed unmatched. Germline V gene sequence: CDR1 LNHDA, CDR2 SQIVND (reference sequence). This CDR3 region has 14 residues. In DNA form, the CDR3 reads TGTGCCAGTAGCCGACTAGCGCGCTCCTACGAGCAGTACTTC. Translation gives CASSRLARSYEQYF.

The rearrangement joins TRBV7-3 to TRBJ2-3; D unresolved. Trimming cost V 1 base and J 6 bases, with 8 bases left between them. Germline CDR1 and CDR2: SGHTA and FQGTGA. The CDR3 runs 13 residues. The CDR3 here is CASSLKGADTQYF. The CDR3 DNA reads TGTGCCAGCAGCTTAAAAGGAGCGGATACGCAGTATTTT.